Following are 8 T cell receptor beta chains from one sample sequenced in a study of cytomegalovirus exposure and HLA in healthy donors. The PCR used 60 Vbeta and 13 Jbeta primers. Sequencing used immunoSEQ multiplex PCR; TCRdb keeps in-frame clones, though not all of them. Of about 200,000 clones detected, around 82% appear once; the ten largest clones hold about 2.8%. Material for sequencing was PBMCs. The origin of the receptors is a woman aged 25 to 39 in good health and CMV-seronegative.

V is TRBV19 and J is TRBJ1-2; 9 bases map to TRBD1. This CDR3 contains 14 residues. Losses at the gene ends were 5 bases for V and 4 bases for J; bases not matched to a gene: 5. Germline CDR1 is LNHDA and CDR2 is SQIVND (reference sequence). The CDR3 region has the DNA TGTGCCAGTAGTCCGGGGACAGGGCTCTATGGCTACACCTTC. It specifies CASSPGTGLYGYTF.

This rearrangement joins TRBV10-3 to TRBJ1-4; D perhaps matches TRBD1 (6 bases). V dropped 6 bases and J dropped 9 bases, with 17 bases sitting between them. The CDR3 runs 14 residues. Germline-derived CDR1 and CDR2 are ENHRY and SYGVKD. The CDR3 DNA reads TGTGCCATCAGCCCACAGGGTGAGGTGAAAAAACTGTTTTTT. The encoded protein is CAISPQGEVKKLFF.

This clone was picked up a small number of times. The rearrangement links TRBV15 to TRBJ1-5; the D gene is possibly TRBD1 (5 bases). Per the germline V gene, CDR1 is LNHNV and CDR2 is YYDKDF (reference sequence). The CDR3 totals 16 residues. V was cut by 4 bases and J by 7 bases, with 20 bases left in between. The CDR3 loop reads CATSMDIYQGGQPQHF. The CDR3 DNA is TGTGCCACCAGCATGGATATCTACCAGGGCGGACAGCCCCAGCATTTT.

The chain combines TRBV13 with TRBJ2-1, with TRBD1 as a possible D gene (7 bases). The CDR3 loop spans 17 amino acids. Trimming took off 5 bases at V and 0 bases at J, with 17 bases between the two ends. Germline V gives CDR1 PRHDT, CDR2 FYEKMQ (reference sequence). The CDR3 loop reads CASSHSRGEGSYNEQFF. CDR3 DNA: TGTGCCAGCAGCCATTCCAGGGGGGAAGGCTCCTACAATGAGCAGTTCTTC.

J is TRBJ1-6 and V is TRBV4-1, with D unclear. Germline-derived CDR1 and CDR2 are MGHRA and YSYEKL. This CDR3 region has 13 residues. Deletions cut 1 base from V and 7 bases from J, with 5 bases between. CDR3 DNA sequence: TGCGCCAGCAGCCAAGTGGAGAATTCACCCCTCCACTTT. This codes for CASSQVENSPLHF.

This clone was recorded a few times. The V call is TRBV27, the J call TRBJ2-1; TRBD1 might be the D (5 bases). CDR3 size: 13 residues. Trimming took off 8 bases at V and 6 bases at J, with 14 bases between the two ends. Germline V gene data show CDR1 as MNHEY and CDR2 as SMNVEV (reference sequence). In DNA, the CDR3 is TGTGCCAGCCTTCGGGCAGGGTTCAATGAGCAGTTCTTC. It encodes CASLRAGFNEQFF.

This chain connects TRBV28 to TRBJ2-7, with 15 positions matching TRBD2. J was trimmed by 9 bases and V by 3 bases; bases with no gene match: 9. Germline assignment: CDR1 MDHEN and CDR2 SYDVKM. The CDR3 totals 16 residues. The chain's CDR3 is CASSLFGLAGGPSQYF. CDR3 DNA sequence: TGTGCCAGCAGTTTGTTCGGACTAGCGGGAGGGCCTTCGCAGTACTTC.

The chain uses TRBV6-5 and TRBJ2-1; 9 nucleotides match TRBD2. The V segment lost 7 bases and the J segment 4 bases; nucleotides outside the gene matches: 8. The CDR3 extends over 15 amino acids. CDR1 is MNHEY, CDR2 SVGAGI, per germline. The CDR3: CASTRRTSAYNEQFF. CDR3 nucleotides: TGTGCCAGCACTCGTCGGACTAGCGCTTACAATGAGCAGTTCTTC.